This TCR beta chain came from a study of cytomegalovirus exposure and HLA in healthy donors. 60 Vbeta and 13 Jbeta primers were used in PCR. Data came from immunoSEQ multiplex PCR; TCRdb stores just in-frame clones and leaves some out. The profile shows 200,000 to 250,000 clones, approximately 84% of them singletons. The germline V gene encodes CDR1 SNHLY and CDR2 FYNNEI. CDR3 length: 15 residues. V gave up 6 bases and J gave up 15 bases, with 27 bases separating them. Regarding this clone: Its antigen is not identified.

Study outcomes and limitations: Presence/absence comparisons presumed near-even sequencing depth among donors. Cytomegalovirus-associated status was assigned to approximately 160 TCR beta chains. Follow-up analysis later connected one missense variant in DCLRE1C with trimming of TCR beta V- and J-genes.

The sample taken for sequencing was PBMCs. The clonotype originates from a woman aged 40 to 55 in good health and CMV-seronegative. The chain has TRBV2 and TRBJ2-1; TRBD1 is a possible D gene (7 bases). CDR3 sequence reads: CASSPGEDRTGARFF. The CDR3 DNA reads TGTGCCAGCAGCCCAGGAGAGGACAGGACGGGGGCTAGGTTCTTC.